Included here is one T cell receptor (beta chain) sequence, with context. Adults between about 18 and 95 years of age took part from about two dozen US areas. Clinical history reported by participants formed the basis on which cohorts were assigned. Cohort 3 recovery required two negative PCRs, clearance, or symptom resolution. Authors' methods: Reference gene primer amplification gave nucleated cell count estimates. TCRdb's copy holds only in-frame clones and misses some; the assay was immunoSEQ multiplex PCR. V and J calls and clone size are as listed in that table; D and trimming were resolved from the DNA. The sample yields more than 250,000 clones, 87% seen once. The CDR3 runs 15 residues. Germline V gives CDR1 LGHNA, CDR2 YSLEER. V was cut by 0 bases and J by 2 bases, with 8 bases left in between. The sample originates from a study of blood T cell repertoires in COVID-19.

The sample comprised PBMCs or T cells enriched from blood (not recorded which). This chain connects TRBV4-3 to TRBJ1-3; the D is unclear. This clonotype was obtained from a woman aged 40 to 55 who had recovered from COVID-19. CDR3 residues: CASSQEPTTGNTIYF. The DNA for the CDR3 is TGCGCCAGCAGCCAAGAGCCCACAACTGGAAACACCATATATTTT.